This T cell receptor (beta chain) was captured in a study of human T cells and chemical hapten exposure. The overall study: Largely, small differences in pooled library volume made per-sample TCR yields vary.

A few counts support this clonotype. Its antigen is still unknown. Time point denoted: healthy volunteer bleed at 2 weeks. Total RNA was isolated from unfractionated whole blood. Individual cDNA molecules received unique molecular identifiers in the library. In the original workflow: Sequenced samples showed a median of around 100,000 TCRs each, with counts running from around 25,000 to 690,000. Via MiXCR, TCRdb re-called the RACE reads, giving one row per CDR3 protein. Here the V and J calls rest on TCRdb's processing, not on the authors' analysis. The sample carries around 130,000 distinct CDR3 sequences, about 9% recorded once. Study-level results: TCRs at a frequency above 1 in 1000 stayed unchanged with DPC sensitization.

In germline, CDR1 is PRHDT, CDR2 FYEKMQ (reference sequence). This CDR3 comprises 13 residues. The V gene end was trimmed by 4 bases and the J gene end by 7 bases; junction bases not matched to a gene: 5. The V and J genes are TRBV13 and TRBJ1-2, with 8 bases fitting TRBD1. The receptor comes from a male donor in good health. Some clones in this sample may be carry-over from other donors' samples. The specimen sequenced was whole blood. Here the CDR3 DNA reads TGTGCCAGCAGCTGGGGACAGGCGGCTGGCTACACCTTC. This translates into CASSWGQAAGYTF.